A selection of T cell receptor beta chains follows, all from one sample in a study of T cell responses to AZD1222 COVID-19 vaccine. Generated by immunoSEQ multiplex PCR, the TCRdb table keeps only in-frame clones and is missing some. The sample includes about 160,000 clones, roughly 94% of them seen just once. Sequenced material: peripheral blood, taken on day 0 of AZD1222 vaccination. All receptors come from an adult in good health. The CDR3 runs from the conserved cysteine through the conserved F or W. Fields, in order: V gene, J gene, clone size, D gene, CDR3 protein, CDR3 DNA. The D gene is left open where the match is weak. The size field is filled for only some rows; it gives once, few, many or a size class.

v_gene: TRBV7-9; j_gene: TRBJ1-1; abundance: -; d_gene: -; CDR3aa: CASSLLASTEAFF; CDR3nt: TGTGCCAGCAGCCTGCTGGCGAGCACTGAAGCTTTCTTT
v_gene: TRBV18; j_gene: TRBJ2-1; abundance: -; d_gene: -; CDR3aa: CASSPIGRGLVEQFF; CDR3nt: TGTGCCAGCTCACCCATCGGACGGGGATTAGTTGAGCAGTTCTTC
v_gene: TRBV27; j_gene: TRBJ1-2; abundance: -; d_gene: -; CDR3aa: CASSAGNYGYTF; CDR3nt: TGTGCCAGCAGTGCGGGTAACTATGGCTACACCTTC
v_gene: TRBV4-1; j_gene: TRBJ1-4; abundance: -; d_gene: -; CDR3aa: CASSQVVSATNEKLFF; CDR3nt: TGCGCCAGCAGCCAAGTGGTGTCTGCAACTAATGAAAAACTGTTTTTT
v_gene: TRBV27; j_gene: TRBJ1-1; abundance: -; d_gene: -; CDR3aa: CASRGAWGTEAFF; CDR3nt: TGTGCCAGCAGGGGCGCCTGGGGCACTGAAGCTTTCTTT
v_gene: TRBV7-8; j_gene: TRBJ1-5; abundance: -; d_gene: TRBD1; CDR3aa: CASSQRRQGNQPQHF; CDR3nt: TGTGCCAGCAGCCAGCGGCGACAGGGGAATCAGCCCCAGCATTTT
v_gene: TRBV7-9; j_gene: TRBJ1-6; abundance: -; d_gene: -; CDR3aa: CASSLSDSPLHF; CDR3nt: TGTGCCAGCAGCTTATCCGATTCACCCCTCCACTTT
v_gene: TRBV29-1; j_gene: TRBJ1-2; abundance: few; d_gene: -; CDR3aa: CSVEDRNYGYTF; CDR3nt: TGCAGCGTTGAAGATCGGAACTATGGCTACACCTTC
v_gene: TRBV5-1; j_gene: TRBJ2-1; abundance: -; d_gene: TRBD1; CDR3aa: CASSLEVGGGYNEQFF; CDR3nt: TGCGCCAGCAGCTTGGAAGTAGGGGGCGGCTACAATGAGCAGTTCTTC
v_gene: TRBV7-9; j_gene: TRBJ2-3; abundance: -; d_gene: -; CDR3aa: CASATDTQYF; CDR3nt: TGTGCCAGCGCCACAGATACGCAGTATTTT
v_gene: TRBV2; j_gene: TRBJ1-4; abundance: -; d_gene: -; CDR3aa: CASMEGSKLFF; CDR3nt: TGTGCCAGCATGGAGGGCTCAAAACTGTTTTTT
v_gene: TRBV9; j_gene: TRBJ2-1; abundance: -; d_gene: -; CDR3aa: CASSVGGGSYNEQFF; CDR3nt: TGTGCCAGCAGCGTAGGGGGCGGATCCTACAATGAGCAGTTCTTC
v_gene: TRBV5-1; j_gene: TRBJ1-6; abundance: -; d_gene: -; CDR3aa: CASSLYSAGPNSPLHF; CDR3nt: TGCGCCAGCAGCTTGTATTCGGCAGGGCCGAATTCACCCCTCCACTTT
v_gene: TRBV5-1; j_gene: TRBJ1-3; abundance: -; d_gene: -; CDR3aa: CASTSGTTGNTIYF; CDR3nt: TGCGCCAGCACTTCTGGGACTACTGGAAACACCATATATTTT
v_gene: TRBV10-3; j_gene: TRBJ2-5; abundance: once; d_gene: -; CDR3aa: CAISESGETQYF; CDR3nt: TGTGCCATCAGTGAGTCCGGAGAGACCCAGTACTTC
v_gene: TRBV5-6; j_gene: TRBJ2-3; abundance: -; d_gene: TRBD2; CDR3aa: CASSLETSGGPISDTQYF; CDR3nt: TGTGCCAGCAGCTTAGAGACTAGCGGGGGCCCAATCTCAGATACGCAGTATTTT
v_gene: TRBV19; j_gene: TRBJ2-2; abundance: -; d_gene: TRBD2; CDR3aa: CASIGAREGAGELFF; CDR3nt: TGTGCCAGTATCGGGGCCAGGGAGGGAGCCGGGGAGCTGTTTTTT
v_gene: TRBV9; j_gene: TRBJ2-2; abundance: -; d_gene: -; CDR3aa: CASTPRWGGTGELFF; CDR3nt: TGTGCCAGCACCCCCCGCTGGGGCGGCACCGGGGAGCTGTTTTTT
v_gene: TRBV6-5; j_gene: TRBJ1-2; abundance: -; d_gene: -; CDR3aa: CASSYSLDYGYTF; CDR3nt: TGTGCCAGCAGTTATAGCTTGGACTATGGCTACACCTTC
v_gene: TRBV5-1; j_gene: TRBJ1-1; abundance: -; d_gene: -; CDR3aa: CASFGHLNTEAFF; CDR3nt: TGCGCCAGCTTCGGACATCTGAACACTGAAGCTTTCTTT
v_gene: TRBV10-3; j_gene: TRBJ2-1; abundance: once; d_gene: -; CDR3aa: CAISGAANEQFF; CDR3nt: TGTGCCATCAGTGGGGCGGCCAATGAGCAGTTCTTC
v_gene: TRBV2; j_gene: TRBJ2-1; abundance: -; d_gene: TRBD2; CDR3aa: CASKGGIYNEQFF; CDR3nt: TGTGCCAGCAAGGGAGGGATTTACAATGAGCAGTTCTTC
v_gene: TRBV6-1; j_gene: TRBJ1-5; abundance: -; d_gene: -; CDR3aa: CASSELWGGNQPQHF; CDR3nt: TGTGCCAGCAGTGAACTCTGGGGGGGCAATCAGCCCCAGCATTTT
v_gene: TRBV19; j_gene: TRBJ1-5; abundance: once; d_gene: -; CDR3aa: CATRYNRDQPQHF; CDR3nt: TGTGCCACTAGATACAACCGGGATCAGCCCCAGCATTTT
v_gene: TRBV9; j_gene: TRBJ2-1; abundance: -; d_gene: -; CDR3aa: CASSAWSGYNEQFF; CDR3nt: TGTGCCAGCAGCGCATGGAGCGGATACAATGAGCAGTTCTTC
v_gene: TRBV30; j_gene: TRBJ1-2; abundance: few; d_gene: -; CDR3aa: CAWSVGLVGMDGYTF; CDR3nt: TGTGCCTGGAGTGTAGGGTTGGTGGGGATGGATGGCTACACCTTC
v_gene: TRBV3-1/TRBV3-2; j_gene: TRBJ2-5; abundance: -; d_gene: -; CDR3aa: CASSQDITSTSGETQYF; CDR3nt: TGTGCCAGCAGCCAAGATATCACCTCTACATCGGGGGAGACCCAGTACTTC
v_gene: TRBV18; j_gene: TRBJ2-1; abundance: -; d_gene: -; CDR3aa: CASSPPGNEQFF; CDR3nt: TGTGCCAGCTCCCCCCCCGGCAATGAGCAGTTCTTC
v_gene: TRBV18; j_gene: TRBJ2-5; abundance: -; d_gene: -; CDR3aa: CASSPSGEETQYF; CDR3nt: TGTGCCAGCTCACCATCAGGGGAAGAGACCCAGTACTTC
v_gene: TRBV3-1/TRBV3-2; j_gene: TRBJ1-6; abundance: -; d_gene: TRBD1; CDR3aa: CASTRQGSYNSPLHF; CDR3nt: TGTGCCAGCACCCGACAGGGGTCCTATAATTCACCCCTCCACTTT
v_gene: TRBV2; j_gene: TRBJ2-1; abundance: -; d_gene: TRBD2; CDR3aa: CASSGTGLGLYNEQFF; CDR3nt: TGTGCCAGCAGTGGAACGGGACTAGGACTATACAATGAGCAGTTCTTC
v_gene: TRBV2; j_gene: TRBJ1-1; abundance: -; d_gene: -; CDR3aa: CASSVVSNTEAFF; CDR3nt: TGTGCCAGCAGTGTCGTCAGTAACACTGAAGCTTTCTTT
v_gene: TRBV19; j_gene: TRBJ1-3; abundance: -; d_gene: TRBD1; CDR3aa: CASSWTGVAGNTIYF; CDR3nt: TGTGCCAGTAGTTGGACAGGTGTAGCTGGAAACACCATATATTTT
v_gene: TRBV5-1; j_gene: TRBJ1-4; abundance: -; d_gene: TRBD1; CDR3aa: CASSSQGAANEKLFF; CDR3nt: TGCGCCAGCAGCTCACAGGGGGCGGCTAATGAAAAACTGTTTTTT
v_gene: TRBV3-1/TRBV3-2; j_gene: TRBJ1-1; abundance: -; d_gene: -; CDR3aa: CASSHLPRAHDAEAFF; CDR3nt: TGTGCCAGCAGCCACCTACCAAGGGCCCACGACGCTGAAGCTTTCTTT
v_gene: TRBV5-1; j_gene: TRBJ2-2; abundance: -; d_gene: -; CDR3aa: CASRTGTGTGELFF; CDR3nt: TGCGCCAGCAGAACAGGGACGGGGACCGGGGAGCTGTTTTTT
v_gene: TRBV2; j_gene: TRBJ2-3; abundance: -; d_gene: -; CDR3aa: CASSHSTDTQYF; CDR3nt: TGTGCCAGCAGTCACAGCACAGATACGCAGTATTTT
v_gene: TRBV6-1; j_gene: TRBJ1-6; abundance: -; d_gene: -; CDR3aa: CASSEGPSSLVVHF; CDR3nt: TGTGCCAGCAGTGAAGGCCCCAGCTCTTTAGTCGTCCACTTT
v_gene: TRBV19; j_gene: TRBJ1-5; abundance: -; d_gene: -; CDR3aa: CASSTTITAYSNQPQHF; CDR3nt: TGTGCCAGTAGTACCACGATAACAGCCTATAGCAATCAGCCCCAGCATTTT
v_gene: TRBV10-2; j_gene: TRBJ1-1; abundance: few; d_gene: -; CDR3aa: CASGGRNTEAFF; CDR3nt: TGCGCCAGCGGGGGCCGGAACACTGAAGCTTTCTTT
v_gene: TRBV18; j_gene: TRBJ2-3; abundance: -; d_gene: TRBD2; CDR3aa: CASSPGLAGTLGTDTQYF; CDR3nt: TGTGCCAGCTCACCGGGACTAGCGGGGACCTTGGGCACAGATACGCAGTATTTT
v_gene: TRBV11-3; j_gene: TRBJ2-2; abundance: -; d_gene: -; CDR3aa: CASSLVSGVRGELFF; CDR3nt: TGTGCCAGCAGCTTAGTATCAGGGGTCCGCGGGGAGCTGTTTTTT